This T cell receptor beta chain was profiled in a study of Graves' ophthalmopathy and Graves' hyperthyroidism. From RNA, the CDR3 regions of TCR beta chains were amplified and sequenced. RT-PCR with HTBI primers came first, then second-round multiplex PCR. TCRdb processed the multiplex PCR reads anew with MiXCR; each CDR3 protein has one entry. Altogether around 670,000 distinct CDR3 sequences are present, 40% being singletons, with the ten largest covering 44%. The ends were cut back, 7 bases at V and 1 base at J, with 14 bases in the middle. The CDR3 has 14 residues. CDR1 is SQVTM, CDR2 ANQGSEA, per germline. In this sample, this clonotype turned up many times.

The chain recombines TRBV29-1 with TRBJ1-5, with D tentatively TRBD1 (6 bases). This sequence was found in an adult man with Graves' ophthalmopathy. Specimen: peripheral blood. The CDR3 DNA is TGCAGCGCATCACAGGGTTCAAGCAATCAGCCCCAGCATTTT. The encoded protein is CSASQGSSNQPQHF.